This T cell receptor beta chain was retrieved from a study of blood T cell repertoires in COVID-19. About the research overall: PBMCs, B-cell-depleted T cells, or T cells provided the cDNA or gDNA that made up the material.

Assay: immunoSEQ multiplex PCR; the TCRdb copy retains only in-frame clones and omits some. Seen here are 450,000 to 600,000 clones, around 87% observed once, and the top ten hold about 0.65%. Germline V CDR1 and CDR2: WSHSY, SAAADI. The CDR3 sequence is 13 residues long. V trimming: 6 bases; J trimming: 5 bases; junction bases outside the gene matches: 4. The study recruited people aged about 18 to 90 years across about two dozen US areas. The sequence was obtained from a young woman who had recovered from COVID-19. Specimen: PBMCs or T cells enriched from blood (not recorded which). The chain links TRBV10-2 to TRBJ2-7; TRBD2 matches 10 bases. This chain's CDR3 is CASSTSGVDEQYF. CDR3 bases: TGCGCCAGCAGCACTAGCGGGGTAGACGAGCAGTACTTC.